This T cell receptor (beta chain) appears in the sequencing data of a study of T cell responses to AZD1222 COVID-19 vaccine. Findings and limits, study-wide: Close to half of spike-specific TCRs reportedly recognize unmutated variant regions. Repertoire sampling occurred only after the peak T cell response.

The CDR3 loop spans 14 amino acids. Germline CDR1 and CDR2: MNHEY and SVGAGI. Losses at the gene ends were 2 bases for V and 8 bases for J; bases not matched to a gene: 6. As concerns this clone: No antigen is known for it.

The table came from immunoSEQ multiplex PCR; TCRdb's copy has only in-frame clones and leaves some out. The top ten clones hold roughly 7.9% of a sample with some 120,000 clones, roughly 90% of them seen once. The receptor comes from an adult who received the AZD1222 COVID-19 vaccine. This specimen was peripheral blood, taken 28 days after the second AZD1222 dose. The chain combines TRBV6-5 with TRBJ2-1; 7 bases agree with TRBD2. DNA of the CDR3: TGTGCCAGCAGTTACACCAGGGCGGGGGATGAGCAGTTCTTC. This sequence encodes CASSYTRAGDEQFF.